Presented here are 10 T cell receptor beta chains from one specimen sequenced in a study of beta chain features in type 1 diabetes. Isolated RNA was reverse transcribed in full, so expressed TCRB transcripts were sequenced. The method was immunoSEQ multiplex PCR; TCRdb's version includes in-frame clones alone and lacks a portion of them. The sample consists of roughly 500,000 clones, about an eighth of them appearing once. Sequenced material: naive CD4+ T cells from blood. The receptors here all came from a woman aged 18-35 years in good health.

The chain has TRBV19 and TRBJ2-7; D is ambiguous. The CDR3 runs to 14 residues. V was clipped by 6 bases and J by 0 bases, with 12 bases between them. CDR1 is LNHDA and CDR2 is SQIVND in the germline V gene (reference sequence). DNA for the CDR3: TGTGCCAGTAGGAAGGAAAGGAGCTCCTACGAGCAGTACTTC. Encoded protein: CASRKERSSYEQYF.

This rearrangement joins TRBV10-3 to TRBJ1-2; D gene unclear. Germline V gene sequence: CDR1 ENHRY, CDR2 SYGVKD. V was shortened by 0 bases and J by 4 bases, with 9 bases between the two germline ends. This CDR3 is built from 14 residues. The chain's CDR3 is CAISESSGGYGYTF. CDR3 coding DNA: TGTGCCATCAGTGAGTCGTCGGGTGGCTATGGCTACACCTTC.

This clone was seen more than once but under ten times. V usage is TRBV7-8 and J usage is TRBJ2-5; D uncertain. V lost 3 bases to trimming and J lost 4 bases, with 15 bases between them. CDR1 and CDR2 (germline): SGHVS, FQNEAQ. The CDR3 length is 15 residues. CDR3 coding DNA: TGTGCCAGCAGCTTGAGGCCGGGCCTCGGAGAGACCCAGTACTTC. Residues: CASSLRPGLGETQYF.

This clone occurred a few times. The chain couples TRBV9 to TRBJ1-3; tentatively, D is TRBD1 (6 bases). Per the germline V gene, CDR1 is SGDLS and CDR2 is YYNGEE. V was clipped by 3 bases and J by 1 base, with 11 bases between them. This CDR3 has 15 amino acids. This chain's CDR3 is CASSETGPSGNTIYF. CDR3 DNA sequence: TGTGCCAGCAGCGAGACAGGTCCGTCTGGAAACACCATATATTTT.

This clone was seen a handful of times. This chain connects TRBV6-6 to TRBJ2-3; D tentatively fits TRBD1 or TRBD2 (5 bases each). Trimming shortened V by 5 bases and J by 3 bases, and 15 bases separated the two germline ends. The CDR3 has 15 amino acids. The germline gives CDR1 MNHNY, CDR2 SVGAGI (reference sequence). The CDR3 nucleotides read TGTGCCAGCAGTGGAACCGGGACCTTAACAGATACGCAGTATTTT. Translation gives CASSGTGTLTDTQYF.

This sequence joins TRBV7-9 and TRBJ1-2; D is unclear. Trimming stripped 0 bases from V and 8 bases from J, with 13 bases between. CDR1 and CDR2 from the germline V gene are SEHNR and FQNEAQ (reference sequence). This CDR3 comprises 14 residues. The CDR3 coding sequence is TGTGCCAGCAGCTTAGCCGTATCTAGAGGGGGCTACACCTTC. Translating gives CASSLAVSRGGYTF.

The chain recombines TRBV7-9 with TRBJ1-3; TRBD1 matches 8 bases. This CDR3 region has 15 residues. The germline V gene has CDR1 SEHNR and CDR2 FQNEAQ (reference sequence). J gave up 3 bases and V 4 bases, and 5 bases lay outside the gene matches. The CDR3 reads CASSSQGALGNTIYF. The CDR3 DNA reads as TGTGCCAGCAGCTCTCAGGGGGCGCTTGGAAACACCATATATTTT.

A few counts support this clone. V is TRBV25-1 and J is TRBJ1-5; the D gene is possibly TRBD1 (6 bases). V was shortened by 2 bases and J by 5 bases, with 13 bases between the two germline ends. The germline V gene has CDR1 MGHDK and CDR2 SYGVNS. This CDR3 has 15 residues. The CDR3 DNA reads TGTGCCAGCAGTGAAGGGGCAGGGGAACATCAGCCCCAGCATTTT. It translates to CASSEGAGEHQPQHF.

This clone has a handful of counts. The chain has TRBV2 and TRBJ1-4; D gene unclear. V dropped 2 bases and J dropped 4 bases, with 8 bases sitting between them. This CDR3 has 14 residues. CDR1 and CDR2 (germline): SNHLY, FYNNEI. CDR3 in DNA: TGTGCCAGCAGTGAATCAGAACATAATGAAAAACTGTTTTTT. This codes for CASSESEHNEKLFF.

The rearrangement links TRBV13 to TRBJ1-1; weak D call: TRBD1 (6 bases). This CDR3 contains 14 residues. The germline V gene encodes CDR1 PRHDT and CDR2 FYEKMQ (reference sequence). Between the trimmed V and J ends, which lost 5 bases and 1 base, there was a span of 11 bases. CDR3 in amino acids: CASSTHRENTEAFF. The CDR3 DNA follows: TGTGCCAGCAGCACCCACAGGGAGAACACTGAAGCTTTCTTT.